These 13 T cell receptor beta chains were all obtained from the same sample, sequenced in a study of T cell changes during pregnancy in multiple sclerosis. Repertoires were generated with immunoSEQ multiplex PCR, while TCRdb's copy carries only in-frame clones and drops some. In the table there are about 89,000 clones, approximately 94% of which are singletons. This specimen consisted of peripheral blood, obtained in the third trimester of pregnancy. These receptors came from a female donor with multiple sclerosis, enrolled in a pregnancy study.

CDR3 coding DNA: TGTGCCAGCAGTCCAGTTGGGGTTACTAGCGGGAATTACAATGAGCAGTTCTTC. Translating gives CASSPVGVTSGNYNEQFF. This chain uses TRBV2 with TRBJ2-1, with 10 positions matching TRBD2. After removal of 5 bases from V and 4 bases from J, the junction contained 14 bases not matched to a gene. CDR1 and CDR2 from the germline V gene are SNHLY and FYNNEI. CDR3 length: 18 amino acids. Variable domain in full (rest from reference TRBV2 and TRBJ2-1): EPEVTQTPSHQVTQMGQEVILRCVPISNHLYFYWYRQILGQKVEFLVSFYNNEISEKSEIFDDQFSVERPDGSNFTLKIRSTKLEDSAMYFCASSPVGVTSGNYNEQFFGPGTRLTVL.

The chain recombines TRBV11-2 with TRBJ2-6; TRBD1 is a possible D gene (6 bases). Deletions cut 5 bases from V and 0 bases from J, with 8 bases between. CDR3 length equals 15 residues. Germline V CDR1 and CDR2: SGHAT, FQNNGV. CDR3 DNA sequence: TGTGCCAGCAGCGGGGGCCTCTCTGGGGCCAACGTCCTGACTTTC. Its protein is CASSGGLSGANVLTF.

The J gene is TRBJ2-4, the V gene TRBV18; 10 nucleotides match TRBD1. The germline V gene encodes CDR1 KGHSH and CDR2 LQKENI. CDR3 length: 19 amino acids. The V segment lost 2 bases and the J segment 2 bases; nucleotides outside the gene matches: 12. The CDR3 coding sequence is TGTGCCAGCTCACCAACCCACATCAGGACAGGGGGGTCCAAAAACATTCAGTACTTC. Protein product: CASSPTHIRTGGSKNIQYF.

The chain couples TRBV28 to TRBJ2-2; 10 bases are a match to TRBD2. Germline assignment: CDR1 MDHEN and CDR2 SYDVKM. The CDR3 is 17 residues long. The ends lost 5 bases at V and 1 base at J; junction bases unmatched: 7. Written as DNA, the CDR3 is TGTGCCAGCAGTGGGAGGCTAGCGGGAGAGAACACCGGGGAGCTGTTTTTT. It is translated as CASSGRLAGENTGELFF. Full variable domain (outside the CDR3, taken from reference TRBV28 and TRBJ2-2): DVKVTQSSRYLVKRTGEKVFLECVQDMDHENMFWYRQDPGLGLRLIYFSYDVKMKEKGDIPEGYSVSREKKERFSLILESASTNQTSMYLCASSGRLAGENTGELFFGEGSRLTVL.

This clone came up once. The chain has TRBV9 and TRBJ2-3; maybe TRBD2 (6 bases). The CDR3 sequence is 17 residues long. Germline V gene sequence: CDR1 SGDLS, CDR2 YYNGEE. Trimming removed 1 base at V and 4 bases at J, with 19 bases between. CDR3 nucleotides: TGTGCCAGCAGCGTAACCCCTAACCGGGAGCGGGCAGATACGCAGTATTTT. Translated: CASSVTPNRERADTQYF.

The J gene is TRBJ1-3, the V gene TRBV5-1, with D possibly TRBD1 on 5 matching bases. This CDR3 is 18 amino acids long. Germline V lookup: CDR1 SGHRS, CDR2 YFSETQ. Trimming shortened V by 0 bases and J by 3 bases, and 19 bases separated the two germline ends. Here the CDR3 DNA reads TGCGCCAGCAGCTTGGGGCTCCGCGGGGGGTCCCTTGGAAACACCATATATTTT. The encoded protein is CASSLGLRGGSLGNTIYF.

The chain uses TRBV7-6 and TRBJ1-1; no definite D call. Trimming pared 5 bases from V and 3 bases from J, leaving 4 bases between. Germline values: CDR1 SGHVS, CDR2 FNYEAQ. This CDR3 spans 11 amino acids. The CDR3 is CASSLDTEAFF. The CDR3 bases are TGTGCCAGCAGCCTCGACACTGAAGCTTTCTTT.

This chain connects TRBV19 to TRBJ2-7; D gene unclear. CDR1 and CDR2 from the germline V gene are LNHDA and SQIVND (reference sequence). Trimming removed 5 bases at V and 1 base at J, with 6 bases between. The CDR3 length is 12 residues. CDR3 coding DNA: TGTGCCAGTAGTGTCGGGTCCTACGAGCAGTACTTC. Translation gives CASSVGSYEQYF.

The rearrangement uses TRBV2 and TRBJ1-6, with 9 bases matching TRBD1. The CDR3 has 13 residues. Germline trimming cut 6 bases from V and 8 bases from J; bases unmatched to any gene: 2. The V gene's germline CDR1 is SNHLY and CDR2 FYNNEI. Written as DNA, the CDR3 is TGTGCCAGCAGGGGACAGGGAGATTCACCCCTCCACTTT. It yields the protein CASRGQGDSPLHF.

The CDR3 is CASSEADSASYEQYF. The CDR3 region has the DNA TGTGCCAGCAGTGAAGCTGACAGTGCCTCCTACGAGCAGTACTTC. The chain links TRBV6-1 to TRBJ2-7, with D tentatively TRBD1 (5 bases). The germline V and J ends were trimmed by 0 bases and 0 bases, with 9 bases remaining between them. CDR1 and CDR2 from the germline V gene are MNHNS and SASEGT. The CDR3 totals 15 residues.

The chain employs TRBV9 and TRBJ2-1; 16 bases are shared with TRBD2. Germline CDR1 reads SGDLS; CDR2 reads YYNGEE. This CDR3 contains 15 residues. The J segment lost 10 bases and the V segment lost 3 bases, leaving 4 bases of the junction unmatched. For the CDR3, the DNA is TGTGCCAGCAGCGCCGGGACTAGCGGGGGGGAAGAGCAGTTCTTC. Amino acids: CASSAGTSGGEEQFF.

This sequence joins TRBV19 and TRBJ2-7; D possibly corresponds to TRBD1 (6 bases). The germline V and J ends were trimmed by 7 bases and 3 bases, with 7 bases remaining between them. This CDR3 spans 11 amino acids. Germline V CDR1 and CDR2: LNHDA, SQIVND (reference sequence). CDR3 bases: TGTGCCAGTAAACAGGGCTACGAGCAGTACTTC. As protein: CASKQGYEQYF.

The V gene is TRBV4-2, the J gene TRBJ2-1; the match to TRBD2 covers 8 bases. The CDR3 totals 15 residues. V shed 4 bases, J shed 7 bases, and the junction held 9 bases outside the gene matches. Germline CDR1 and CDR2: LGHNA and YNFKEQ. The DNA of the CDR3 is TGTGCCAGCAGCCCCTGGTCGGGAGGGAGGAATGAGCAGTTCTTC. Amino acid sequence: CASSPWSGGRNEQFF.